This entry is about one T cell receptor (beta chain). The antigen remains unidentified. These data belong to a study of graft-versus-host responses after intestinal transplantation. The wider study: Every one of the recipients received anti-thymocyte globulin induction and afterwards took tacrolimus and steroids for roughly three years. Study-wide findings and caveats: In patients with graft-donor T cell macrochimerism, allograft graft-versus-host to host-versus-graft clonal ratios were high.

Here immunoSEQ multiplex PCR was the method, and the copy in TCRdb shows in-frame clones only, minus some. The sample has roughly 110,000 clones, roughly 87% seen once; the top ten hold about 0.73%. V lost 0 bases, J lost 8 bases, and 6 bases stayed unmatched. Germline loops: CDR1 SGHRS, CDR2 YFSETQ. The CDR3 has 15 amino acids. Sequenced material: unstimulated CD4+ T cells sorted from spleen or lymph node cells, taken before transplant. The rearrangement joins TRBV5-1 to TRBJ1-4; 8 nucleotides match TRBD1. This clonotype originated in a human donor who was the organ donor for an intestinal transplant. This CDR3 reads CASSLADRVGEKLFF. The CDR3 nucleotides are TGCGCCAGCAGCTTGGCGGACAGGGTGGGAGAAAAACTGTTTTTT. The whole variable domain, filled in from reference TRBV5-1 and TRBJ1-4, reads KAGVTQTPRYLIKTRGQQVTLSCSPISGHRSVSWYQQTPGQGLQFLFEYFSETQRNKGNFPGRFSGRQFSNSRSEMNVSTLELGDSALYLCASSLADRVGEKLFFGSGTQLSVL.